What follows are 5 T cell receptor beta chains derived from one specimen sequenced in a study of blood T cell repertoires in COVID-19 (dated by TCRdb to 2019 to 2021). Library method: the immunoSEQ multiplex PCR assay. The table comes from immuneACCESS by way of TCRdb, which keeps in-frame sequences with V and J called. Part of the clones is missing from these tables; in studies checked, under half for an unresolved V gene and the rest for unknown reasons. The sample includes tens of thousands of clones, with around 89% observed a single time. Roughly 1.2% of the sample belongs to the ten largest clones. Sample: peripheral blood. These receptors originate from a woman aged 55-69 years with acute or convalescent COVID-19.

The CDR3 region has the DNA TGTGCCAGCAGCTTGGGGCGGGGTAACACTGAAGCTTTCTTT. The encoded protein is CASSLGRGNTEAFF. The chain is built from TRBV5-4 and TRBJ1-1; no firm D call. The CDR3 sequence is 14 residues long. Trimming took off 0 bases at V and 2 bases at J, with 8 bases between the two ends. Germline CDR1 is SGHNT and CDR2 is YYREEE (reference sequence).

The V and J genes are TRBV19 and TRBJ2-1, with D maybe TRBD2 (5 bases). The CDR3 is 17 residues long. Germline V gene sequence: CDR1 LNHDA, CDR2 SQIVND (reference sequence). Deletions cut 1 base from V and 0 bases from J, with 13 bases between. CDR3 region: CASSIAPTGSSYNEQFF. CDR3 DNA sequence: TGTGCCAGTAGTATAGCCCCCACGGGGAGCTCCTACAATGAGCAGTTCTTC.

The rearrangement links TRBV19 to TRBJ2-1; D call uncertain. V lost 3 bases to trimming and J lost 12 bases, with 9 bases between them. This CDR3 is built from 11 residues. CDR1 is LNHDA and CDR2 is SQIVND in the germline V gene (reference sequence). CDR3 coding DNA: TGTGCCAGTAGTATTCTGCTGAGGCAGTTCTTC. Its protein is CASSILLRQFF.

The chain links TRBV19 to TRBJ2-1; a possible D gene is TRBD1 (7 bases). The V end was cut by 7 bases, the J end by 9 bases, with 16 bases between. Germline V gives CDR1 LNHDA, CDR2 SQIVND (reference sequence). CDR3 size: 13 residues. The CDR3 nucleotides are TGTGCCAGTAAGTCCCAGGGGGACTTTGAGCAGTTCTTC. Protein product: CASKSQGDFEQFF.

J is TRBJ2-1 and V is TRBV27; 12 bases are shared with TRBD2. Germline-derived CDR1 and CDR2 are MNHEY and SMNVEV (reference sequence). The CDR3 has 15 amino acids. The V segment lost 2 bases and the J segment 6 bases; nucleotides outside the gene matches: 2. CDR3 residues: CASSLILAGGNEQFF. The CDR3 DNA reads TGTGCCAGCAGTTTAATACTAGCGGGGGGCAATGAGCAGTTCTTC.